This T cell receptor beta chain came from a study of blood T cell repertoires in COVID-19. Overall study context: COVID-19 samples, acute and convalescent, were from the United States, Italy and Spain. PBMCs, B-cell-depleted T cells, or T cells provided the cDNA or gDNA that made up the material.

Per the original data handling: Reference gene primers were amplified, and this amplification served to estimate nucleated cell counts. Profiled with immunoSEQ multiplex PCR; TCRdb holds only in-frame clones, not every one. V and J calls plus clone size are reproduced from that table; the DNA served to infer D and trimming. The sample shows about 100,000 clones, approximately 86% of them seen only once. This clone has a handful of counts. CDR1 is GTSNPN and CDR2 is SVGIG in the germline V gene (reference sequence). The CDR3 length is 16 residues. V was shortened by 2 bases and J by 6 bases, with 20 bases between the two germline ends.

The sequence was obtained from a human donor in a cohort sampled during active COVID-19. The genes are TRBV30 and TRBJ2-1; TRBD2 is a possible D gene (6 bases). The sample taken for sequencing was peripheral blood. In nucleotides, the CDR3 is TGTGCCTGGAGTAAGGTTCTGGCGGGACGGGGCAATGAGCAGTTCTTC. The encoded protein is CAWSKVLAGRGNEQFF.